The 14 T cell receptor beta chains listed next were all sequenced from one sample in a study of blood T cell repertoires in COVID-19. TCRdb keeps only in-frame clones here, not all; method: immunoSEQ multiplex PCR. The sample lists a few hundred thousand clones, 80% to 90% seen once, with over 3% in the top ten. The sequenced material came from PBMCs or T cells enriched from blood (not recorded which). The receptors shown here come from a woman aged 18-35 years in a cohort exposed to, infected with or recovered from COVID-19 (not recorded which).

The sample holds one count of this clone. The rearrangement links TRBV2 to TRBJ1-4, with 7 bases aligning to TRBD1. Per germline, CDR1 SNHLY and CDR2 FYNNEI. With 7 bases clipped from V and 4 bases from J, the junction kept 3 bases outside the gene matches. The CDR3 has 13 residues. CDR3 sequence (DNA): TGTGCCAGCAAATACAGGGGTAATGAAAAACTGTTTTTT. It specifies CASKYRGNEKLFF. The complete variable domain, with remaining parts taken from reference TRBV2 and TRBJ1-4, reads EPEVTQTPSHQVTQMGQEVILRCVPISNHLYFYWYRQILGQKVEFLVSFYNNEISEKSEIFDDQFSVERPDGSNFTLKIRSTKLEDSAMYFCASKYRGNEKLFFGSGTQLSVL.

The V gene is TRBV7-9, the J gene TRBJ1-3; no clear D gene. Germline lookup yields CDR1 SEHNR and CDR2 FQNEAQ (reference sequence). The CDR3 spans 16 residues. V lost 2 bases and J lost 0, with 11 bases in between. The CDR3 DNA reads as TGTGCCAGCAGCTTATTAGCGTCGAGCTCTGGAAACACCATATATTTT. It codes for CASSLLASSSGNTIYF.

In nucleotides, the CDR3 is TGTGCCAGCAGCTTATTCATGGCGGGGGGCCCCTACGAGCAGTACTTC. Protein sequence: CASSLFMAGGPYEQYF. The genes are TRBV7-8 and TRBJ2-7; 8 bases agree with TRBD2. The CDR3 consists of 16 residues. V lost 2 bases and J lost 2; bases outside the gene matches: 8. Germline V lookup: CDR1 SGHVS, CDR2 FQNEAQ.

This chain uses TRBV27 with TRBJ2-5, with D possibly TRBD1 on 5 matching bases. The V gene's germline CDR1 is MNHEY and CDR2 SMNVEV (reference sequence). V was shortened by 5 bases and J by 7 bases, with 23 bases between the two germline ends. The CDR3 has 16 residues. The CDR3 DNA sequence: TGTGCCAGCAGTAAAGACGAGGACACTTCTCGTTGGACCCAGTACTTC. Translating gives CASSKDEDTSRWTQYF.

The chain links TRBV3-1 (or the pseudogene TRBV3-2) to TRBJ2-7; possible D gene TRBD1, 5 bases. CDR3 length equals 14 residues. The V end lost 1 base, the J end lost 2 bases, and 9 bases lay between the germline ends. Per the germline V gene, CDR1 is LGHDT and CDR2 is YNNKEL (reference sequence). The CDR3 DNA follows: TGTGCCAGCAGCCAAGTCCACAGGCCCTACGAGCAGTACTTC. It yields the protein CASSQVHRPYEQYF.

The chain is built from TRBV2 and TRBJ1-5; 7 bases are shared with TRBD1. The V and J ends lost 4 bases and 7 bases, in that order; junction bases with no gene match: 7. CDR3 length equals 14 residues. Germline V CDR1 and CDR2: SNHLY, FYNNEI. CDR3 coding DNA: TGTGCCAGCAGTGGGGCCAGGGGGGAGCAGCCCCAGCATTTT. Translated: CASSGARGEQPQHF.

The CDR3 bases are TGTGCCAGCAGCCCCGCACGGCAGGGATATAATGAAAAACTGTTTTTT. This translates into CASSPARQGYNEKLFF. The gene calls are TRBV11-2 and TRBJ1-4, with a weak D call TRBD1 (5 bases). V gave up 5 bases and J gave up 4 bases, with 17 bases separating them. Germline V gene data show CDR1 as SGHAT and CDR2 as FQNNGV. The CDR3 length is 16 residues.

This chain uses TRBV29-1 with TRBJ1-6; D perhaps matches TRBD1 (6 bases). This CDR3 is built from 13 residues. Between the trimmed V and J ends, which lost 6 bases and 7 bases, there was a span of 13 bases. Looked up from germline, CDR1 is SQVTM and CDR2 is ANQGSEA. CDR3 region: CSVGGDTNSPLHF. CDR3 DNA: TGCAGCGTCGGGGGGGACACCAATTCACCCCTCCACTTT.

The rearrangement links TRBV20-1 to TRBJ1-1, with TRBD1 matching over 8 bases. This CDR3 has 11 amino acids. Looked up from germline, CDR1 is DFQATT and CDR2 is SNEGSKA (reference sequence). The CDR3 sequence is CRKIGQGLAFF. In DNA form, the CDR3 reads TGCAGAAAGATAGGACAGGGCCTCGCTTTCTTT.

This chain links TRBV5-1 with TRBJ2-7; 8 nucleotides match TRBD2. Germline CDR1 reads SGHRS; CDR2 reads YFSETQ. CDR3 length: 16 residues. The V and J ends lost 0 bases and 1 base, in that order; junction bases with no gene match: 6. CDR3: CASSLVGTSFSYEQYF. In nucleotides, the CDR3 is TGCGCCAGCAGCTTGGTCGGGACTAGTTTTTCCTACGAGCAGTACTTC.

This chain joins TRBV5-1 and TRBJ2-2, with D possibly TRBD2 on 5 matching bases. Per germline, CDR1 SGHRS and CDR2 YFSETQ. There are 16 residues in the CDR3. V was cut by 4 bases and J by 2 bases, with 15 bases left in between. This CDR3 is CASSVHWTLNTGELFF. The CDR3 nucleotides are TGCGCCAGCAGCGTCCATTGGACTTTAAACACCGGGGAGCTGTTTTTT.

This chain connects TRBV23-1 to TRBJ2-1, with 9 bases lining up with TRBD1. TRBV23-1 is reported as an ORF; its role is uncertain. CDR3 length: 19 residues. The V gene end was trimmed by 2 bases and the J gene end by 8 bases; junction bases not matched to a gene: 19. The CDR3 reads CASSQSIGLKGQGADEQFF. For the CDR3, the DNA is TGCGCCAGCAGTCAAAGTATCGGGCTAAAGGGACAGGGTGCCGATGAGCAGTTCTTC.

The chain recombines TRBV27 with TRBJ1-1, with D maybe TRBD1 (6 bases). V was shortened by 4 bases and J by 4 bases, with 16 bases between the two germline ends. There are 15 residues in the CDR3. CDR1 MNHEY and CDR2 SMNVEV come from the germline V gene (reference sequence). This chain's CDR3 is CASSWGGGAGTEAFF. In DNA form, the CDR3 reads TGTGCCAGCAGTTGGGGGGGCGGGGCGGGCACTGAAGCTTTCTTT.

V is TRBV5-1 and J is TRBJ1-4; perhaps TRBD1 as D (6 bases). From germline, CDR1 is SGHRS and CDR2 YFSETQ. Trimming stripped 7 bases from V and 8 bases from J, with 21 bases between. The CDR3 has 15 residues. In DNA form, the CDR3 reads TGCGCCAGCGCAAAGGATCCAGGGGCCAGGGAAAAACTGTTTTTT. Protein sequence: CASAKDPGAREKLFF. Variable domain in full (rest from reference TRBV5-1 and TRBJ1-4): KAGVTQTPRYLIKTRGQQVTLSCSPISGHRSVSWYQQTPGQGLQFLFEYFSETQRNKGNFPGRFSGRQFSNSRSEMNVSTLELGDSALYLCASAKDPGAREKLFFGSGTQLSVL.